This T cell receptor beta chain was obtained from a study of shared clonotypes between healthy human individuals. Study at large: CD4 naive and CD4 memory each took three plates per donor, while CD8 naive took two and CD8 memory one.

General study findings and limits: Clonotype sharing among donors likely depends on sequencing depth.

Trimming at V came to 3 bases and at J to 0 bases, leaving 3 bases not matched to a gene. CDR1 and CDR2 (germline): SEHNR, FQNEAQ (reference sequence). The CDR3 has 15 amino acids. This clone appeared a single time. Antigen unknown. Per the study methods: Junction-only immunoSEQ data arrived without quality scores, meaning filtering differed. Using immunoSEQ multiplex PCR, the repertoire was profiled, and TCRdb retains in-frame clones only, with some absent. V and J calls and clone size are copied from that table; D and trimming were computed from the DNA. The sample records some 2,000,000 clones, under 97% being singletons.

Sequencing was carried out using naive CD4+ T cells sorted from blood. Subset: CD45RA+ positively selected. J is TRBJ2-7 and V is TRBV7-9; 9 bases align to TRBD2. This receptor was obtained from a man between 18 and 29 years old in good health. CDR3 region: CASSLSSGGSYEQYF. CDR3 DNA sequence: TGTGCCAGCAGCTTGAGTAGCGGGGGCTCCTACGAGCAGTACTTC.